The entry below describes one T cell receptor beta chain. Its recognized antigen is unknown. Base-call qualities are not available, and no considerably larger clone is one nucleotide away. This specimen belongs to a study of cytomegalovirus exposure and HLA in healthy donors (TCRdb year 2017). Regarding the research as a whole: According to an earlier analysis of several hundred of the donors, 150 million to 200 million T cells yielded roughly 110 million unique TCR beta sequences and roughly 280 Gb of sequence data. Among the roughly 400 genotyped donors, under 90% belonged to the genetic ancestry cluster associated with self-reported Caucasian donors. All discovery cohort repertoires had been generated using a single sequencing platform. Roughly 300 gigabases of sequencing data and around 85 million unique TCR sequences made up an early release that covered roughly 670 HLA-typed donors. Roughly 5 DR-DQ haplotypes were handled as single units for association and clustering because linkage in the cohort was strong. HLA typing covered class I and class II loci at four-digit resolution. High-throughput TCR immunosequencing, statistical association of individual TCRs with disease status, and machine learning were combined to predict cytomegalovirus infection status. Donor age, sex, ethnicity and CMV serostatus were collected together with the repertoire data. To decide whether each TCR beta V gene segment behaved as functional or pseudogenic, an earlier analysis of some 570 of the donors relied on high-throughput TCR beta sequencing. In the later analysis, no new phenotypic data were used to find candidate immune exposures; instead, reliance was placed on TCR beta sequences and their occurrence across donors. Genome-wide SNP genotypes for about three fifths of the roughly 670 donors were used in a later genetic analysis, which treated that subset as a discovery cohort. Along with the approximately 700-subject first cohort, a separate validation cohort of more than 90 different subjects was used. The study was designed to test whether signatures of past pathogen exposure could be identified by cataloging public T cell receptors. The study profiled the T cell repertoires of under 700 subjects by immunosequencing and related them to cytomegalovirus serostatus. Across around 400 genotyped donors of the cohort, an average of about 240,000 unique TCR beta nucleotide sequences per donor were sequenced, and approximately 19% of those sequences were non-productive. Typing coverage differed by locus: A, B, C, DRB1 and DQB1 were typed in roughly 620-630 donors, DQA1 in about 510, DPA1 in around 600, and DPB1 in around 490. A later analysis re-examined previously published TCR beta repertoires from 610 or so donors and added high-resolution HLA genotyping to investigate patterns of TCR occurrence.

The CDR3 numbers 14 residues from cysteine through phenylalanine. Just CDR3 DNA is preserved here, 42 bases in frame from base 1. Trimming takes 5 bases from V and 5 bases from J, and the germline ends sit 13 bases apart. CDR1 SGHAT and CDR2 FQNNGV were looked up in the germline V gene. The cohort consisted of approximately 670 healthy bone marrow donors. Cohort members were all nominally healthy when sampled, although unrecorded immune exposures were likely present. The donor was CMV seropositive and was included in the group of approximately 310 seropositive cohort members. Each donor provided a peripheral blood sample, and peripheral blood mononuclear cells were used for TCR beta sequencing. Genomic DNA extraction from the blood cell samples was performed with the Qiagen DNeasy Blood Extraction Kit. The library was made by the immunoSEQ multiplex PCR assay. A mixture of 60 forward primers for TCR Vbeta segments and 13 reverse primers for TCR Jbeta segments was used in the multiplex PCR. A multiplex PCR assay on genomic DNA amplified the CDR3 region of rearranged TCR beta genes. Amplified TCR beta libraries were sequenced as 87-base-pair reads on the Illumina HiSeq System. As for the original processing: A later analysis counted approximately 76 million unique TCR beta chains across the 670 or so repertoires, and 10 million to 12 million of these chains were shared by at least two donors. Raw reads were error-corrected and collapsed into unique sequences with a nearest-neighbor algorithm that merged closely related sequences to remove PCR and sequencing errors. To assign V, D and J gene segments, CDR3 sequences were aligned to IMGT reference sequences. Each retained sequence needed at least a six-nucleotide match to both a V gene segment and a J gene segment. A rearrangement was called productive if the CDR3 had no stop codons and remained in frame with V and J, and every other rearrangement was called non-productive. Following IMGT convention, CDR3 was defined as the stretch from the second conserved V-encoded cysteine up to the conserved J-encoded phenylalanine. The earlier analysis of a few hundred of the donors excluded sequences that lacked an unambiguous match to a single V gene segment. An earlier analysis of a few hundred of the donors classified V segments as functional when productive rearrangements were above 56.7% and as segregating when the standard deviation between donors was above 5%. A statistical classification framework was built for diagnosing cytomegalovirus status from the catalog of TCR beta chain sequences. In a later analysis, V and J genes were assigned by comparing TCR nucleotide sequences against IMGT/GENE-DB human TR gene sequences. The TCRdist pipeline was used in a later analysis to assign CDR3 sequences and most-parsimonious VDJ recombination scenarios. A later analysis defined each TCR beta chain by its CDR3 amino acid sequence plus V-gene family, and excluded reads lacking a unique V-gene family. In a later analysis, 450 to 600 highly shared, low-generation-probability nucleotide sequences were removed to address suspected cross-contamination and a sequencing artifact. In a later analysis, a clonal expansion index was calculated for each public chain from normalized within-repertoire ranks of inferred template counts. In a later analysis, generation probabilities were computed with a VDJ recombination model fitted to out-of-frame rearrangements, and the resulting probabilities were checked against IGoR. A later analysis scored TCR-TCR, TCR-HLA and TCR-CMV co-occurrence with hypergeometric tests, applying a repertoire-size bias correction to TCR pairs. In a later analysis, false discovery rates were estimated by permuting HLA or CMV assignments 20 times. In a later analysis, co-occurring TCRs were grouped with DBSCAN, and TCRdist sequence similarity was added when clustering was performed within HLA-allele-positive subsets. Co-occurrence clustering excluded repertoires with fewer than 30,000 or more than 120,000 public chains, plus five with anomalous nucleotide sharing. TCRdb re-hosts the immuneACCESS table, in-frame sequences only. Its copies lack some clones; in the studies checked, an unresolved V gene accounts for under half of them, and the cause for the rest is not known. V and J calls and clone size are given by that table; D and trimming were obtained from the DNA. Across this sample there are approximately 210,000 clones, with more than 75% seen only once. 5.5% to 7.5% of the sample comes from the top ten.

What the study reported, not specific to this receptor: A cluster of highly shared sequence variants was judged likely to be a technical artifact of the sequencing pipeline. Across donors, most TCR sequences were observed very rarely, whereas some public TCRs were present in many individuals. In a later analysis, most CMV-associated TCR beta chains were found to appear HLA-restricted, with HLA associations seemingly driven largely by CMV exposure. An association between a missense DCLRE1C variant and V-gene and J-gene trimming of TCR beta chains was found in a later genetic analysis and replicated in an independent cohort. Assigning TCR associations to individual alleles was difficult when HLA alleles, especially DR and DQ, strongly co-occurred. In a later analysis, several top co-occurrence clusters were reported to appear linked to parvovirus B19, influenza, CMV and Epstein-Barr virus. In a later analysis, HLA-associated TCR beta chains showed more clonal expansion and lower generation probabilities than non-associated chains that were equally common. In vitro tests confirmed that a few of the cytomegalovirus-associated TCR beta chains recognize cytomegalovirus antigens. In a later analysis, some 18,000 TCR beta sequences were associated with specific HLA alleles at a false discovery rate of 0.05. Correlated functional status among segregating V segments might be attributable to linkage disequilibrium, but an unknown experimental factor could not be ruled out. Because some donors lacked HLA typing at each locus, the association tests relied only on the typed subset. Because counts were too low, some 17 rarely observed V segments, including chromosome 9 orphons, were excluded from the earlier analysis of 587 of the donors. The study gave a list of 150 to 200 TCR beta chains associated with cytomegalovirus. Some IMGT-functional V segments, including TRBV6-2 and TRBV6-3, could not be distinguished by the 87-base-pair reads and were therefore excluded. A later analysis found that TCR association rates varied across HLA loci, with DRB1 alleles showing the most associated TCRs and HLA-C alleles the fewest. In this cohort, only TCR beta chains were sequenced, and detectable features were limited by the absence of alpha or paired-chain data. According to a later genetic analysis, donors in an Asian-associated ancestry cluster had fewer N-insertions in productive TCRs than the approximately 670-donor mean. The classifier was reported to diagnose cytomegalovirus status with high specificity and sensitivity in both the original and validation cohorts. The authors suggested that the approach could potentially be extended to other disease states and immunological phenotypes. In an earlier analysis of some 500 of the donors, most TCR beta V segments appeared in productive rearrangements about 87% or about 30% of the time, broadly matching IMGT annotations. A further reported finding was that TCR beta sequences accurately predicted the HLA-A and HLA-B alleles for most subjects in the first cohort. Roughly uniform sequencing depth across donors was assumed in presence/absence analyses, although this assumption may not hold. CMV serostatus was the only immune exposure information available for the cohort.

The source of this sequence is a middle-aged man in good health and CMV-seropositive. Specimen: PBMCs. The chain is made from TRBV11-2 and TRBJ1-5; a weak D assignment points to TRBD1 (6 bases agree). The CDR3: CASSRTGYDQPQHF. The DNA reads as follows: TGTGCCAGCAGCCGAACAGGGTACGATCAGCCCCAGCATTTT.